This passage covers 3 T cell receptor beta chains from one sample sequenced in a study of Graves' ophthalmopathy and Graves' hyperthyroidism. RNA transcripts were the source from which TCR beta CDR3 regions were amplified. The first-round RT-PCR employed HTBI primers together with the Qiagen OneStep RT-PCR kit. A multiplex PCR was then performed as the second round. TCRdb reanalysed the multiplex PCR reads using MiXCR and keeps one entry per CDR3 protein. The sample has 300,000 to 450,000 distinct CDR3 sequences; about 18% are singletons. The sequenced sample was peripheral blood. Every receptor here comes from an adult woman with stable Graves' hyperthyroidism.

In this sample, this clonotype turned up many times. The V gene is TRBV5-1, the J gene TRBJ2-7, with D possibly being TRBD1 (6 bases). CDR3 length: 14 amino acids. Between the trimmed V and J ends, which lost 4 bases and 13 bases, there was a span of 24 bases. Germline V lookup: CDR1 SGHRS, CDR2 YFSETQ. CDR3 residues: CASSQDSLGRVYYF. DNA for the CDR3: TGCGCCAGCAGCCAGGACAGCCTTGGCCGCGTGTATTACTTC.

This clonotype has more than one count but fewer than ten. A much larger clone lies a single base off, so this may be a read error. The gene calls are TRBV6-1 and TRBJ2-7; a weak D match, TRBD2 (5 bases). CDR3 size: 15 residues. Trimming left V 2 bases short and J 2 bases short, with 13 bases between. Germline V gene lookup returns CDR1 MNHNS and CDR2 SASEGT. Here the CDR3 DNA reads TGTGCCAGCAGTGAACGGGGAAGAAGCCCCTACGAGCAGTACTTC. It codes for CASSERGRSPYEQYF.

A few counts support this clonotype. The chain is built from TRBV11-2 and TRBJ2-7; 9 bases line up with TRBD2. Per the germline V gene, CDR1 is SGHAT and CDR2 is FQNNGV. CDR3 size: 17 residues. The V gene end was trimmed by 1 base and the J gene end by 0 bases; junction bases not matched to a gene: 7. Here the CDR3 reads CASSLVSGRPRSYEQYF. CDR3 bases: TGTGCCAGCAGCTTAGTCAGCGGGAGGCCCCGCTCCTACGAGCAGTACTTC.